A selection of T cell receptor beta chains follows, all from one sample in a study of long-term antiretroviral therapy in people with HIV. Sequencing was performed with immunoSEQ multiplex PCR; in TCRdb, only in-frame clones are kept and a portion is missing. Of about 26,000 clones detected, around 86% appear once; the ten largest clones hold around 4.8%. Specimen: unsorted PBMCs, collected roughly 2.6 years after starting antiretroviral therapy. These receptors came from a man aged 40-49 years with HIV. CDR3s include the opening cysteine and the closing phenylalanine or tryptophan. Fields, in order: J gene, V gene, D gene, clone size, CDR3 protein, CDR3 DNA. A D gene is named only where the DNA matches it firmly. Only part of the rows carry a size: once, few, many, or a class if the clone is expanded.

J gene: TRBJ2-3
V gene: TRBV7-2
D gene: NA
clone size: NA
CDR3 protein: CASTKADTQYF
CDR3 DNA: TGTGCCAGCACCAAGGCTGATACGCAGTATTTT

J gene: TRBJ2-2
V gene: TRBV19
D gene: NA
clone size: NA
CDR3 protein: CASGSGRPWAGENTGELFF
CDR3 DNA: TGTGCCAGTGGTTCCGGGAGGCCCTGGGCAGGGGAGAACACCGGGGAGCTGTTTTTT

J gene: TRBJ1-1
V gene: TRBV30
D gene: NA
clone size: NA
CDR3 protein: CAWSVGRKNTEAFF
CDR3 DNA: TGTGCCTGGAGTGTCGGCAGGAAGAACACTGAAGCTTTCTTT

J gene: TRBJ1-1
V gene: TRBV4-1
D gene: NA
clone size: NA
CDR3 protein: CASSQRDKRNTEAFF
CDR3 DNA: TGCGCCAGCAGCCAAAGGGACAAGAGGAACACTGAAGCTTTCTTT

J gene: TRBJ2-3
V gene: TRBV11-2
D gene: NA
clone size: NA
CDR3 protein: CASSLVGASTDTQYF
CDR3 DNA: TGTGCCAGCAGCTTAGTGGGGGCTAGCACAGATACGCAGTATTTT

J gene: TRBJ2-7
V gene: TRBV27
D gene: TRBD1
clone size: NA
CDR3 protein: CASSLDRETYEQYF
CDR3 DNA: TGTGCCAGCAGTTTAGACAGGGAAACCTACGAGCAGTACTTC

J gene: TRBJ2-3
V gene: TRBV11-2
D gene: TRBD1
clone size: NA
CDR3 protein: CASSPTGGRTDTQYF
CDR3 DNA: TGTGCCAGCAGCCCGACAGGGGGGCGCACAGATACGCAGTATTTT

J gene: TRBJ2-7
V gene: TRBV13
D gene: NA
clone size: NA
CDR3 protein: CASSSLLGGGRNEQYF
CDR3 DNA: TGTGCCAGCAGTTCTCTCCTGGGGGGGGGCAGGAACGAGCAGTACTTC

J gene: TRBJ2-5
V gene: TRBV7-8
D gene: NA
clone size: NA
CDR3 protein: CASSGGVGAQETQYF
CDR3 DNA: TGTGCCAGCAGCGGCGGCGTGGGAGCCCAAGAGACCCAGTACTTC

J gene: TRBJ1-6
V gene: TRBV2
D gene: TRBD1
clone size: NA
CDR3 protein: CASGRQGERSPLHF
CDR3 DNA: TGTGCCAGCGGGCGGCAGGGGGAGAGGTCACCCCTCCACTTT

J gene: TRBJ2-7
V gene: TRBV7-9
D gene: TRBD2
clone size: NA
CDR3 protein: CASSPRPGDSGRAYEQYF
CDR3 DNA: TGTGCCAGCAGCCCAAGGCCAGGGGATAGCGGGAGGGCCTACGAGCAGTACTTC

J gene: TRBJ1-4
V gene: TRBV10-3
D gene: NA
clone size: NA
CDR3 protein: CAISEWGNEKLFF
CDR3 DNA: TGTGCCATCAGTGAGTGGGGAAATGAAAAACTGTTTTTT

J gene: TRBJ2-2
V gene: TRBV10-2
D gene: NA
clone size: NA
CDR3 protein: CASSVRGDGNTGELFF
CDR3 DNA: TGCGCCAGCAGTGTTAGGGGGGATGGTAACACCGGGGAGCTGTTTTTT

J gene: TRBJ1-1
V gene: TRBV6-6
D gene: TRBD1
clone size: NA
CDR3 protein: CASSYPEQGLNTEAFF
CDR3 DNA: TGTGCCAGCAGTTATCCGGAACAGGGGCTGAACACTGAAGCTTTCTTT

J gene: TRBJ1-2
V gene: TRBV28
D gene: TRBD1
clone size: few
CDR3 protein: CASSRDRVMSNYGYTF
CDR3 DNA: TGTGCCAGCAGCCGGGACAGGGTGATGTCTAACTATGGCTACACCTTC

J gene: TRBJ2-7
V gene: TRBV11-2
D gene: NA
clone size: NA
CDR3 protein: CASSLGRVDEQYF
CDR3 DNA: TGTGCCAGCAGCTTAGGACGAGTCGACGAGCAGTACTTC

J gene: TRBJ2-7
V gene: TRBV28
D gene: NA
clone size: NA
CDR3 protein: CASRPQGGYEQYF
CDR3 DNA: TGTGCCAGCAGACCTCAAGGGGGCTACGAGCAGTACTTC

J gene: TRBJ2-7
V gene: TRBV7-7
D gene: TRBD1
clone size: NA
CDR3 protein: CASSTGTGSYEQYF
CDR3 DNA: TGTGCTAGCAGCACCGGGACAGGGTCCTACGAGCAGTACTTC

J gene: TRBJ2-1
V gene: TRBV5-4
D gene: TRBD2
clone size: NA
CDR3 protein: CASSSETSGRNILF
CDR3 DNA: TGTGCCAGCAGCTCAGAGACTAGCGGGAGAAATATTCTCTTC

J gene: TRBJ2-2
V gene: TRBV11-2
D gene: NA
clone size: NA
CDR3 protein: CASSSQTNTGELFF
CDR3 DNA: TGTGCCAGCAGCTCTCAGACGAACACCGGGGAGCTGTTTTTT

J gene: TRBJ1-2
V gene: TRBV30
D gene: NA
clone size: NA
CDR3 protein: CACRWSYGYTF
CDR3 DNA: TGTGCCTGCCGGTGGAGCTATGGCTACACCTTC

J gene: TRBJ2-5
V gene: TRBV7-8
D gene: NA
clone size: NA
CDR3 protein: CASSLGDGVIQETQYF
CDR3 DNA: TGTGCCAGCAGCTTAGGCGACGGGGTGATCCAAGAGACCCAGTACTTC

J gene: TRBJ2-3
V gene: TRBV6-4
D gene: NA
clone size: NA
CDR3 protein: CASSISWASTDTQYF
CDR3 DNA: TGTGCCAGCAGTATTAGCTGGGCTAGCACAGATACGCAGTATTTT

J gene: TRBJ2-1
V gene: TRBV7-2
D gene: NA
clone size: NA
CDR3 protein: CASSSRGQALGEQFF
CDR3 DNA: TGTGCCAGCAGCTCCCGGGGGCAAGCGCTAGGTGAGCAGTTCTTC

J gene: TRBJ2-2
V gene: TRBV7-3
D gene: NA
clone size: NA
CDR3 protein: CASSLSGAVGELFF
CDR3 DNA: TGTGCCAGCAGCTTATCAGGGGCGGTCGGGGAGCTGTTTTTT

J gene: TRBJ2-1
V gene: TRBV6-4
D gene: NA
clone size: once
CDR3 protein: CASSDSEAVSYNEQFF
CDR3 DNA: TGTGCCAGCAGTGATTCTGAGGCAGTCTCCTACAATGAGCAGTTCTTC

J gene: TRBJ2-7
V gene: TRBV4-3
D gene: TRBD1
clone size: NA
CDR3 protein: CASSPTLTGAEQYF
CDR3 DNA: TGCGCCAGCAGCCCTACCTTGACAGGGGCCGAGCAGTACTTC

J gene: TRBJ1-2
V gene: TRBV5-1
D gene: NA
clone size: NA
CDR3 protein: CASSWTDANYGYTF
CDR3 DNA: TGCGCCAGCAGCTGGACCGACGCTAACTATGGCTACACCTTC

J gene: TRBJ2-7
V gene: TRBV4-3
D gene: TRBD2
clone size: NA
CDR3 protein: CASSQGLAGAIEQYF
CDR3 DNA: TGCGCCAGCAGCCAAGGTCTAGCGGGAGCGATCGAGCAGTACTTC

J gene: TRBJ2-5
V gene: TRBV27
D gene: TRBD1
clone size: NA
CDR3 protein: CASKEGALETQYF
CDR3 DNA: TGTGCCAGCAAAGAGGGGGCGTTGGAGACCCAGTACTTC

J gene: TRBJ2-7
V gene: TRBV11-2
D gene: TRBD1
clone size: NA
CDR3 protein: CASSFRRGTGPISYEQYF
CDR3 DNA: TGTGCCAGCAGCTTCAGGAGGGGGACAGGGCCTATCTCCTACGAGCAGTACTTC

J gene: TRBJ1-5
V gene: TRBV7-9
D gene: TRBD1
clone size: NA
CDR3 protein: CASSLGSGGATNQPQHF
CDR3 DNA: TGTGCCAGCAGCTTAGGGTCAGGGGGCGCGACAAATCAGCCCCAGCATTTT

J gene: TRBJ2-6
V gene: TRBV10-3
D gene: TRBD1
clone size: NA
CDR3 protein: CAISEGTGSGANVLTF
CDR3 DNA: TGTGCCATCAGTGAGGGGACAGGCTCTGGGGCCAACGTCCTGACTTTC

J gene: TRBJ1-6
V gene: TRBV5-8
D gene: NA
clone size: NA
CDR3 protein: CASSLAGFWTVQDSPLHF
CDR3 DNA: TGTGCCAGCAGCTTGGCCGGTTTTTGGACAGTACAAGATTCACCCCTCCACTTT

J gene: TRBJ2-7
V gene: TRBV14
D gene: NA
clone size: NA
CDR3 protein: CASSQQGYEQYF
CDR3 DNA: TGTGCCAGCAGCCAGCAGGGGTACGAGCAGTACTTC

J gene: TRBJ2-4
V gene: TRBV2
D gene: NA
clone size: NA
CDR3 protein: CASSEGQLAKNIQYF
CDR3 DNA: TGTGCCAGCAGTGAAGGACAGCTAGCCAAAAACATTCAGTACTTC

J gene: TRBJ2-7
V gene: TRBV27
D gene: NA
clone size: NA
CDR3 protein: CASSLFPPQGTDEQYF
CDR3 DNA: TGTGCCAGCAGTTTATTCCCACCTCAGGGTACCGACGAGCAGTACTTC

J gene: TRBJ1-4
V gene: TRBV19
D gene: TRBD1
clone size: NA
CDR3 protein: CASSGSGTGVEKLFF
CDR3 DNA: TGTGCCAGTAGTGGATCCGGGACAGGGGTTGAAAAACTGTTTTTT

J gene: TRBJ1-1
V gene: TRBV5-1
D gene: TRBD1
clone size: NA
CDR3 protein: CASSARGDTEAFF
CDR3 DNA: TGCGCCAGCAGCGCCAGGGGGGACACTGAAGCTTTCTTT

J gene: TRBJ2-3
V gene: TRBV6-4
D gene: TRBD2
clone size: NA
CDR3 protein: CASSPGLAGGGDTQYF
CDR3 DNA: TGTGCCAGCAGCCCGGGACTAGCGGGAGGTGGAGATACGCAGTATTTT

J gene: TRBJ2-7
V gene: TRBV6-6
D gene: NA
clone size: NA
CDR3 protein: CASSGSGHVNEQYF
CDR3 DNA: TGTGCCAGCAGTGGGTCAGGGCACGTTAACGAGCAGTACTTC

J gene: TRBJ1-4
V gene: TRBV4-2
D gene: NA
clone size: few
CDR3 protein: CASSYLSGGSTNEKLFF
CDR3 DNA: TGTGCCAGCAGCTACCTATCGGGGGGCTCAACTAATGAAAAACTGTTTTTT

J gene: TRBJ2-2
V gene: TRBV28
D gene: NA
clone size: NA
CDR3 protein: CATGTYNTGELFF
CDR3 DNA: TGTGCCACCGGGACTTACAACACCGGGGAGCTGTTTTTT

J gene: TRBJ2-7
V gene: TRBV27
D gene: TRBD2
clone size: NA
CDR3 protein: CASWTSGMHMGANEQYF
CDR3 DNA: TGTGCCAGTTGGACTAGCGGGATGCATATGGGGGCTAACGAGCAGTACTTC